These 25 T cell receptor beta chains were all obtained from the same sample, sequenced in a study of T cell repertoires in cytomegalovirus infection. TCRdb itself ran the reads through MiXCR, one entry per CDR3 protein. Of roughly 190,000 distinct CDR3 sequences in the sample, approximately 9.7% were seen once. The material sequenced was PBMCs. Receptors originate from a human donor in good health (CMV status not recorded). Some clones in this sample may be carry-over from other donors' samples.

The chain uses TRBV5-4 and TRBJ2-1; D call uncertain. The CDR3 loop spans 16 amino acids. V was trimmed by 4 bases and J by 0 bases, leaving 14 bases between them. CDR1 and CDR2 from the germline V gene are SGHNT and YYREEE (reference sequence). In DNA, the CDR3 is TGTGCCAGCAGCCAAGAACCCCTGAGCTCCTACAATGAGCAGTTCTTC. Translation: CASSQEPLSSYNEQFF.

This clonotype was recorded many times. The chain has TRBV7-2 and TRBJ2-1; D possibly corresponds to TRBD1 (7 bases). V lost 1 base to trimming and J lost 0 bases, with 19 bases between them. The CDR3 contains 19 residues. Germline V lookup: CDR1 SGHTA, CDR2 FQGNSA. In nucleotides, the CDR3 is TGTGCCAGCAGCTTAGGGAGGGGGCGGGTAGGGTACTCCTACAATGAGCAGTTCTTC. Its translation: CASSLGRGRVGYSYNEQFF.

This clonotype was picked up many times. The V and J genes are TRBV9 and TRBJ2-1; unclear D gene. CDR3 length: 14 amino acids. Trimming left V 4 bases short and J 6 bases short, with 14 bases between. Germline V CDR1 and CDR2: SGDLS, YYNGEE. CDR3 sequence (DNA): TGTGCCAGCAGCACCCGCCACCCTCGCAATGAGCAGTTCTTC. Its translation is CASSTRHPRNEQFF.

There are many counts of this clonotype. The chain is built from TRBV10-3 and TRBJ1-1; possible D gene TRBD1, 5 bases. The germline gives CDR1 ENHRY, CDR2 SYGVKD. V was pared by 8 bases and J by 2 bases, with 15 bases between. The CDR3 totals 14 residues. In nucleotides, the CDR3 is TGTGCCATCTCTTACGGACACACAAACACTGAAGCTTTCTTT. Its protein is CAISYGHTNTEAFF.

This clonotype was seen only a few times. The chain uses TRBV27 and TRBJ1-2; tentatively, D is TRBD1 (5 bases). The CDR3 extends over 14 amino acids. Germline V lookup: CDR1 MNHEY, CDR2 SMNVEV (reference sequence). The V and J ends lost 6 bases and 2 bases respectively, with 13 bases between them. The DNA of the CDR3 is TGTGCCAGCAGCCGCGGGACTCTCAACTATGGCTACACCTTC. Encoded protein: CASSRGTLNYGYTF.

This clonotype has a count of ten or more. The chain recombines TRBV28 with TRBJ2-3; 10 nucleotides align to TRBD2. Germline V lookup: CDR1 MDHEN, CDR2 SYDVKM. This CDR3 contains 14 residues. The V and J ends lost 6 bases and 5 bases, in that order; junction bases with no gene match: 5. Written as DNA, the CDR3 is TGTGCCAGCAGCTCTCTAGCGGGAGTAGATACGCAGTATTTT. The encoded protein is CASSSLAGVDTQYF.

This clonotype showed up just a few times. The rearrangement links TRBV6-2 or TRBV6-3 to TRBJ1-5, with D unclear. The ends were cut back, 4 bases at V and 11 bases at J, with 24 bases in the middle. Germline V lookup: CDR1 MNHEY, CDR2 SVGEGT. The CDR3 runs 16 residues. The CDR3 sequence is CASSSLLDFPRVSQHF. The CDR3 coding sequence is TGTGCCAGCAGTTCCCTCCTAGACTTCCCTCGGGTGTCCCAGCATTTT.

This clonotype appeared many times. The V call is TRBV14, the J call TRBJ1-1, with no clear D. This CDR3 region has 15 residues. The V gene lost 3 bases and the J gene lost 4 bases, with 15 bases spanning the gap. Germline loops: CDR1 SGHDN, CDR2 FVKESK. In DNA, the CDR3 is TGTGCCAGCAGCCATGCGTTTAGAGGTCCCACTGAAGCTTTCTTT. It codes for CASSHAFRGPTEAFF.

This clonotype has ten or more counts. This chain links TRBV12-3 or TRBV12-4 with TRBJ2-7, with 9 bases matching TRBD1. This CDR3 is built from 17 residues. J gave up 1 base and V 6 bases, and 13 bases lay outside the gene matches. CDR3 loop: CASRRLVRDRDSYEQYF. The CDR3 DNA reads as TGTGCCAGCAGAAGACTCGTCAGGGACAGGGATTCCTACGAGCAGTACTTC.

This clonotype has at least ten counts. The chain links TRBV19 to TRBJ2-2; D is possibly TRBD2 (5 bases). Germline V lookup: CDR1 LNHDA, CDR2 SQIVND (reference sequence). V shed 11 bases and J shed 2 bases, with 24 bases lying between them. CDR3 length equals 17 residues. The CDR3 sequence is CACNGPPASRNTGELFF. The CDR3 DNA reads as TGTGCCTGCAATGGGCCGCCGGCTAGCCGAAACACCGGGGAGCTGTTTTTT.

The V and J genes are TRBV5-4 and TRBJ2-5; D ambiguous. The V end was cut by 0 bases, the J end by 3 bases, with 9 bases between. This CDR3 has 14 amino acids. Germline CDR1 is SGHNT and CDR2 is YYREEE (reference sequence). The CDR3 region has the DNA TGTGCCAGCAGCTTGGGGTTGGATAAAGAGACCCAGTACTTC. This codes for CASSLGLDKETQYF.

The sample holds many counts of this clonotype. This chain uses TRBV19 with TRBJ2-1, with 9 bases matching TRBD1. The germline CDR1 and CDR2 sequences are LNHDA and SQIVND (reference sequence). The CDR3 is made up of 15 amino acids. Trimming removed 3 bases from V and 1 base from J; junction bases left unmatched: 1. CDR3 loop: CASSMGQGSYNEQFF. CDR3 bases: TGTGCCAGTAGTATGGGACAGGGATCCTACAATGAGCAGTTCTTC. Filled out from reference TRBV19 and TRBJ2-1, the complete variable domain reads DGGITQSPKYLFRKEGQNVTLSCEQNLNHDAMYWYRQDPGQGLRLIYYSQIVNDFQKGDIAEGYSVSREKKESFPLTVTSAQKNPTAFYLCASSMGQGSYNEQFFGPGTRLTVL.

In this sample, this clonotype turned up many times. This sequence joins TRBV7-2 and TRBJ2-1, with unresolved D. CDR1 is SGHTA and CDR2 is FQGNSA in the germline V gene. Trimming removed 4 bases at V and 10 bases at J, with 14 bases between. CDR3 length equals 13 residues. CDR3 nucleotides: TGTGCCAGCAGCTCCCCTATAACGACGGAGCAGTTCTTC. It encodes CASSSPITTEQFF. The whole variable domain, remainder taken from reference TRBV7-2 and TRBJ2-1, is GAGVSQSPSNKVTEKGKDVELRCDPISGHTALYWYRQSLGQGLEFLIYFQGNSAPDKSGLPSDRFSAERTGGSVSTLTIQRTQQEDSAVYLCASSSPITTEQFFGPGTRLTVL.

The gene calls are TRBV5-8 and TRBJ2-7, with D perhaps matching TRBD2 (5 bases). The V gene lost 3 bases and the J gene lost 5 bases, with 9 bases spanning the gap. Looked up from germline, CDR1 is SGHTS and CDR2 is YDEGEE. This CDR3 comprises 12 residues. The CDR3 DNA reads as TGTGCCAGCAGCTACCCCGGGGACGAGCAGTACTTC. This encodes CASSYPGDEQYF.

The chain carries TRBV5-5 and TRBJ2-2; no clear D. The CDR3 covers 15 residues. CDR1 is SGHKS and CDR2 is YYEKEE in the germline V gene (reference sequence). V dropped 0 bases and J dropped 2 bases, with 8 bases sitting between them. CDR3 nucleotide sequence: TGTGCCAGCAGCTTGGGTCATCGTAACACCGGGGAGCTGTTTTTT. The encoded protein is CASSLGHRNTGELFF.

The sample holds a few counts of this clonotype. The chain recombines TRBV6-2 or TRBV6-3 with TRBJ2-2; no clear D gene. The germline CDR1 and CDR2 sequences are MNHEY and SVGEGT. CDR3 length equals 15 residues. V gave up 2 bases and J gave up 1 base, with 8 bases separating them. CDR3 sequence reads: CASSYSAGNTGELFF. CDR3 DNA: TGTGCCAGCAGTTACAGTGCCGGGAACACCGGGGAGCTGTTTTTT.

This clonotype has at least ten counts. Here the CDR3 DNA reads TGTGCCAGCAGCCTTTTCGCGCGGGAGGTCTCAGATACGCAGTATTTT. Residues: CASSLFAREVSDTQYF. This chain uses TRBV7-2 with TRBJ2-3; 8 bases are shared with TRBD2. The CDR3 has 16 amino acids. Germline CDR1 SGHTA, CDR2 FQGNSA. J was trimmed by 4 bases and V by 5 bases; bases with no gene match: 11.

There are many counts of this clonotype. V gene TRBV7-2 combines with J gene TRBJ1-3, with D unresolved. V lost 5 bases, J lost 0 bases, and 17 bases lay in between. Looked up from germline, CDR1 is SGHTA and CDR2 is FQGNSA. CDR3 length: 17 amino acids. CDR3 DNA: TGTGCCAGCAGCGCGGCCCCGACCCCCCGCTCTGGAAACACCATATATTTT. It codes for CASSAAPTPRSGNTIYF.

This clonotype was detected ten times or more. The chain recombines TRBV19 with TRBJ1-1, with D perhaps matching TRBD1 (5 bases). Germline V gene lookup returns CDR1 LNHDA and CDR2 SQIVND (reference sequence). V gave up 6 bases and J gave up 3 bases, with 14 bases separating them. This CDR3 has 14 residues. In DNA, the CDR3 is TGTGCCAGTAGGTTCGGGGGAGTAGACACTGAAGCTTTCTTT. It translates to CASRFGGVDTEAFF.

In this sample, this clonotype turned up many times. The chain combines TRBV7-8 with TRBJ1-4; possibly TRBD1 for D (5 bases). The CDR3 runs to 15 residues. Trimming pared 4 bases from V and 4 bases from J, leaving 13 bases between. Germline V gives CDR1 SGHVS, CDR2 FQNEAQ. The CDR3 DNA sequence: TGTGCCAGCAGCTCAGGGCGGGATTTTAATGAAAAACTGTTTTTT. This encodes CASSSGRDFNEKLFF.

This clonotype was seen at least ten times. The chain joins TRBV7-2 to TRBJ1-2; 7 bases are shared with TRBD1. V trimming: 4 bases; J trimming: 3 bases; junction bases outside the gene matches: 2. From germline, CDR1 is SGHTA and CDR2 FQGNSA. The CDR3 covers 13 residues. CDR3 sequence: CASSWDRDYGYTF. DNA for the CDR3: TGTGCCAGCAGCTGGGACAGAGACTATGGCTACACCTTC.

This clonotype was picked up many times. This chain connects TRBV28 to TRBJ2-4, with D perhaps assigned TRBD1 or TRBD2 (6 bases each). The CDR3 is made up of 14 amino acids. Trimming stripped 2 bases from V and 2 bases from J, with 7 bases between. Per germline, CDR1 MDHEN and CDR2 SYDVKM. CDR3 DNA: TGTGCCAGCAGTTTACGGGGGCCCAAAAACATTCAGTACTTC. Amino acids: CASSLRGPKNIQYF. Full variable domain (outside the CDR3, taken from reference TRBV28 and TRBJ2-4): DVKVTQSSRYLVKRTGEKVFLECVQDMDHENMFWYRQDPGLGLRLIYFSYDVKMKEKGDIPEGYSVSREKKERFSLILESASTNQTSMYLCASSLRGPKNIQYFGAGTRLSVL.

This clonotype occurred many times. In DNA, the CDR3 is TGTGCCAGCAGCTTAAGATCAACAGGGATCACTGAAGCTTTCTTT. Its protein product is CASSLRSTGITEAFF. The chain carries TRBV7-2 and TRBJ1-1; maybe TRBD1 (6 bases). The CDR3 totals 15 residues. Trimming removed 2 bases at V and 4 bases at J, with 14 bases between. Germline V gives CDR1 SGHTA, CDR2 FQGNSA.

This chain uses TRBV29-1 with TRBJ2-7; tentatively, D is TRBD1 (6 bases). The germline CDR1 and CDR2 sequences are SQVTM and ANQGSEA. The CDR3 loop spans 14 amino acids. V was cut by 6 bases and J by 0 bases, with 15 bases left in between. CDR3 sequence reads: CSVTRTGSSYEQYF. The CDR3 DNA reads TGCAGCGTGACCCGTACAGGGAGCTCCTACGAGCAGTACTTC.

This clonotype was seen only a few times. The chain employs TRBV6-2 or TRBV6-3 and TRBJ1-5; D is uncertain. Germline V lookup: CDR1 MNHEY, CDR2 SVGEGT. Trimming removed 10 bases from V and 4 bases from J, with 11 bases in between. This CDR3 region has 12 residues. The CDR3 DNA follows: TGTGCCATCCAGGACGGAAATCAGCCCCAGCATTTT. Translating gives CAIQDGNQPQHF.